The 10 T cell receptor beta chains given below trace back to one sample, sequenced in a study of OX40 agonist ivuxolimab in advanced cancers. Using immunoSEQ multiplex PCR, the repertoire was profiled, and TCRdb retains in-frame clones only, with some absent. Among tens of thousands of clones listed, 84% were seen once. This specimen was CD4+ or CD8+ T cells sorted from blood, taken in a trial of the OX40 agonist ivuxolimab. These receptor sequences come from an adult with an advanced solid tumor such as melanoma, head and neck, liver or kidney cancer.

The CDR3 reads CASSFPGGMNTEAFF. CDR3 sequence (DNA): TGTGCCAGCAGCTTCCCAGGGGGAATGAACACTGAAGCTTTCTTT. V usage is TRBV7-9 and J usage is TRBJ1-1, with 7 bases that match TRBD1. The CDR3 is 15 amino acids. Germline values: CDR1 SEHNR, CDR2 FQNEAQ (reference sequence). V lost 3 bases, J lost 0 bases, and 4 bases stayed unmatched.

V usage is TRBV6-1 and J usage is TRBJ2-2; the D is unclear. The V gene's germline CDR1 is MNHNS and CDR2 SASEGT. V lost 8 bases to trimming and J lost 4 bases, with 5 bases between them. This CDR3 contains 11 residues. The CDR3 sequence: CASFVTGELFF. For the CDR3, the DNA is TGTGCCAGCTTTGTCACCGGGGAGCTGTTTTTT.

V usage is TRBV10-2 and J usage is TRBJ2-2, with TRBD1 as a possible D gene (6 bases). The CDR3 has 14 residues. V was cut by 8 bases and J by 5 bases, with 15 bases left in between. In germline, CDR1 is WSHSY, CDR2 SAAADI. The CDR3 nucleotides read TGCGCCAGCCAAAACAGGGAAGGGACCGGGGAGCTGTTTTTT. This gives the protein CASQNREGTGELFF.

J is TRBJ1-6 and V is TRBV9, with TRBD1 identical over 8 bases. The V gene end was trimmed by 3 bases and the J gene end by 8 bases; junction bases not matched to a gene: 4. The CDR3 consists of 14 residues. Germline V gene data show CDR1 as SGDLS and CDR2 as YYNGEE. CDR3 loop: CASSATGVDSPLHF. The CDR3 DNA reads as TGTGCCAGCAGCGCGACAGGGGTAGATTCACCCCTCCACTTT.

The chain couples TRBV7-2 to TRBJ2-5; 9 bases align to TRBD2. The J call may be faulty, since TRBJ2-7 better matches the DNA end. The CDR3 totals 15 residues. CDR1 is SGHTA and CDR2 is FQGNSA in the germline V gene. Here the CDR3 reads CASSLGGGRADEQYF. Written as DNA, the CDR3 is TGTGCCAGCAGCTTAGGAGGCGGGAGGGCCGACGAGCAGTACTTC.

The rearrangement joins TRBV6-5 to TRBJ2-5; D is unclear. The germline V gene encodes CDR1 MNHEY and CDR2 SVGAGI. V lost 3 bases, J lost 4 bases, and 3 bases lay in between. This CDR3 comprises 11 residues. Here the CDR3 DNA reads TGTGCCAGCAGTTATAGAGAGACCCAGTACTTC. Its protein product is CASSYRETQYF.

A word on this clone: The junction differs from germline at one of its ends, possibly a read error. J is TRBJ2-2 and V is TRBV7-7, with D perhaps matching TRBD1 or TRBD2 (5 bases each). This CDR3 has 15 amino acids. Per the germline V gene, CDR1 is SSHAT and CDR2 is FNYEAQ (reference sequence). DNA for the CDR3: TGTGCTAGCAGCCCGGGACGGACGAACACCGGGGAGCTGTTTTTT. Translated: CASSPGRTNTGELFF.

V usage is TRBV20-1 and J usage is TRBJ2-7; D gene uncertain. With 5 bases removed from V and 9 bases from J, the gap between germline ends came to 14 bases. Per the germline V gene, CDR1 is DFQATT and CDR2 is SNEGSKA (reference sequence). The CDR3 length is 11 residues. CDR3 in DNA: TGCAGTGCTCCAGACCCGTATAGGCAGTACTTC. Translating gives CSAPDPYRQYF.

This clone was observed a few times. This rearrangement joins TRBV28 to TRBJ1-5; perhaps TRBD1 as D (5 bases). Germline V gene lookup returns CDR1 MDHEN and CDR2 SYDVKM. With 1 base removed from V and 1 base from J, the gap between germline ends came to 11 bases. This CDR3 region has 16 residues. The CDR3 region has the DNA TGTGCCAGCAGTTTATACCCAGGGAGAAGCAATCAGCCCCAGCATTTT. Encoded protein: CASSLYPGRSNQPQHF.

V gene TRBV5-1 combines with J gene TRBJ1-2; possibly TRBD1 for D (5 bases). The CDR3 consists of 14 residues. V lost 3 bases and J lost 1, with 10 bases in between. The germline V gene has CDR1 SGHRS and CDR2 YFSETQ. CDR3: CASSSTQGNYGYTF. The CDR3 DNA sequence: TGCGCCAGCAGCTCCACGCAGGGTAACTATGGCTACACCTTC.